These T cell receptor beta chains were read from a single sample in a study of blood T cells in healthy people across ages. Using its own MiXCR run on the 5' RACE reads, TCRdb lists one record per CDR3 protein. Among some 1.4 million distinct CDR3 sequences listed, 42% were seen once. The specimen was blood. The receptor source for this set is a woman under 30 in good health. Each CDR3 is given with its conserved first and last residue. Each record gives: CDR3 protein, CDR3 DNA, J gene, V gene, clone size, D gene. The D gene is left open where the match is weak. The size entry is marked missing in some rows and otherwise reads once, few, many or a size class.

CDR3: CASSPLRTGHEAYEQYF; DNA: TGTGCCAGCAGCCCACTAAGGACTGGCCACGAGGCCTACGAGCAGTACTTC; J: TRBJ2-7; V: TRBV27; size: few; D: NA
CDR3: CATRTSAITDTQYF; DNA: TGTGCCACGCGGACTAGCGCTATCACAGATACGCAGTATTTT; J: TRBJ2-3; V: TRBV6-6; size: few; D: TRBD2
CDR3: CSVEATGWTYNEQFF; DNA: TGCAGCGTTGAAGCGACAGGGTGGACCTACAATGAGCAGTTCTTC; J: TRBJ2-1; V: TRBV29-1; size: NA; D: TRBD1
CDR3: CASSSIPGGRGGYTQYF; DNA: TGTGCCAGCAGTTCAATTCCCGGGGGGCGGGGAGGATATACGCAGTATTTT; J: TRBJ2-3; V: TRBV27; size: NA; D: NA
CDR3: CASLPGTGTYEQYF; DNA: TGTGCCAGCTTGCCAGGGACGGGCACCTACGAGCAGTACTTC; J: TRBJ2-7; V: TRBV18; size: NA; D: NA
CDR3: CSAQRSPGGIVVNEQFF; DNA: TGCAGTGCTCAGAGGTCCCCGGGAGGGATTGTCGTAAATGAGCAGTTCTTC; J: TRBJ2-1; V: TRBV20-1; size: few; D: TRBD2
CDR3: CASSFRTAGNTIYF; DNA: TGTGCCAGCAGTTTTCGTACGGCTGGAAACACCATATATTTT; J: TRBJ1-3; V: TRBV12-3/TRBV12-4; size: few; D: NA
CDR3: CASLYLTSTDTQYF; DNA: TGTGCCAGCCTCTACCTTACTAGCACAGATACGCAGTATTTT; J: TRBJ2-3; V: TRBV2; size: NA; D: NA
CDR3: CASSLESPNYGYTF; DNA: TGCGCCAGCAGCTTGGAAAGTCCTAACTATGGCTACACCTTC; J: TRBJ1-2; V: TRBV5-1; size: NA; D: NA
CDR3: CASSEWGGSYEQYF; DNA: TGTGCCAGCAGCGAATGGGGTGGTTCCTACGAGCAGTACTTC; J: TRBJ2-7; V: TRBV7-9; size: NA; D: NA
CDR3: CAICTGTANTEAFF; DNA: TGTGCCATTTGTACCGGGACAGCCAACACTGAAGCTTTCTTT; J: TRBJ1-1; V: TRBV6-2/TRBV6-3; size: once; D: TRBD1
CDR3: CASSLGAPPVETRYF; DNA: TGTGCCAGCAGCTTAGGAGCGCCCCCGGTCGAGACCCGGTACTTC; J: TRBJ2-5; V: TRBV11-2; size: NA; D: NA
CDR3: CATSILAGRTDTQYF; DNA: TGTGCCACCAGCATTCTAGCGGGACGCACAGATACGCAGTATTTT; J: TRBJ2-3; V: TRBV15; size: few; D: TRBD2
CDR3: CSARDRVSGELFF; DNA: TGCAGTGCCAGGGACAGGGTGTCCGGGGAGCTGTTTTTT; J: TRBJ2-2; V: TRBV20-1; size: few; D: TRBD1
CDR3: CSANEPAGVADTQYF; DNA: TGCAGTGCTAATGAGCCAGCGGGAGTGGCAGATACGCAGTATTTT; J: TRBJ2-3; V: TRBV20-1; size: NA; D: TRBD2
CDR3: CSASPRTGLTDYNEQFF; DNA: TGCAGTGCTAGCCCTCGCACAGGCCTGACTGATTACAATGAGCAGTTCTTC; J: TRBJ2-1; V: TRBV20-1; size: few; D: NA
CDR3: CAPETGSADTQYF; DNA: TGTGCCCCCGAGACGGGGTCCGCAGATACGCAGTATTTT; J: TRBJ2-3; V: TRBV9; size: NA; D: NA
CDR3: CSAVGLTDTDTQYF; DNA: TGCAGTGCTGTAGGACTGACAGACACAGATACGCAGTATTTT; J: TRBJ2-3; V: TRBV20-1; size: NA; D: NA
CDR3: CSADGTANTEAFF; DNA: TGCAGTGCTGATGGGACGGCGAACACTGAAGCTTTCTTT; J: TRBJ1-1; V: TRBV20-1; size: NA; D: NA
CDR3: CSARDLTGNEQFF; DNA: TGCAGTGCTAGAGATCTGACAGGCAATGAGCAGTTCTTC; J: TRBJ2-1; V: TRBV20-1; size: NA; D: NA
CDR3: CASRPSGGRDTQYF; DNA: TGTGCCAGCCGTCCTAGCGGGGGGCGGGATACGCAGTATTTT; J: TRBJ2-3; V: TRBV28; size: NA; D: TRBD2
CDR3: CATSRDSWDYGYTF; DNA: TGTGCCACCAGCAGAGATTCTTGGGACTATGGCTACACCTTC; J: TRBJ1-2; V: TRBV15; size: NA; D: NA
CDR3: CADSWGENTEAFF; DNA: TGTGCCGACTCCTGGGGGGAGAACACTGAAGCTTTCTTT; J: TRBJ1-1; V: TRBV7-9; size: NA; D: NA
CDR3: CASSHKGTGSSYNEQFF; DNA: TGTGCCAGCAGCCACAAGGGGACAGGGAGCTCCTACAATGAGCAGTTCTTC; J: TRBJ2-1; V: TRBV3-1; size: few; D: TRBD1
CDR3: CSARDPQRGLIRADTQYF; DNA: TGCAGTGCTAGAGATCCCCAGCGGGGGTTGATCAGAGCAGATACGCAGTATTTT; J: TRBJ2-3; V: TRBV20-1; size: few; D: TRBD2
CDR3: CASRGNTYEQYF; DNA: TGTGCCAGCAGGGGGAACACCTACGAGCAGTACTTC; J: TRBJ2-7; V: TRBV6-5; size: NA; D: NA
CDR3: CASSKATQGNEQFF; DNA: TGTGCCAGCAGCAAAGCGACTCAAGGGAATGAGCAGTTCTTC; J: TRBJ2-1; V: TRBV21-1; size: NA; D: NA
CDR3: CASKWRGDQYEQYF; DNA: TGCGCCAGCAAATGGCGGGGAGACCAATACGAGCAGTACTTC; J: TRBJ2-7; V: TRBV5-1; size: few; D: NA
CDR3: CASRRGGTRGNEQFF; DNA: TGTGCCAGCAGGAGAGGCGGGACTAGGGGAAATGAGCAGTTCTTC; J: TRBJ2-1; V: TRBV9; size: NA; D: TRBD2
CDR3: CASNNFYSGSYEQYF; DNA: TGTGCCAGCAACAATTTTTACAGTGGATCCTACGAGCAGTACTTC; J: TRBJ2-7; V: TRBV21-1; size: NA; D: NA
CDR3: CASGLVVGGHPDTQYF; DNA: TGTGCTAGTGGTTTGGTAGTTGGGGGCCATCCAGATACGCAGTATTTT; J: TRBJ2-3; V: TRBV12-5; size: few; D: NA
CDR3: CAISDGTSYNSPLHF; DNA: TGTGCCATCAGTGATGGGACTTCCTATAATTCACCCCTCCACTTT; J: TRBJ1-6; V: TRBV10-3; size: NA; D: NA
CDR3: CASSTTSGRINNEQFF; DNA: TGTGCCAGCAGCACGACTAGCGGGAGGATCAACAATGAGCAGTTCTTC; J: TRBJ2-1; V: TRBV12-3/TRBV12-4; size: many; D: TRBD2
CDR3: CASSSGQGKNIQYF; DNA: TGTGCCAGCAGTTCGGGACAGGGGAAAAACATTCAGTACTTC; J: TRBJ2-4; V: TRBV28; size: few; D: TRBD1
CDR3: CSASIPKDRYNYGYTF; DNA: TGCAGTGCTAGCATACCGAAGGACAGATATAACTATGGCTACACCTTC; J: TRBJ1-2; V: TRBV20-1; size: few; D: NA
CDR3: CASSPRTGLGTTNEKLFF; DNA: TGTGCCAGCAGCCCCCGGACAGGTTTGGGAACAACTAATGAAAAACTGTTTTTT; J: TRBJ1-4; V: TRBV9; size: NA; D: TRBD1
CDR3: CASRTGLGYANQPQHF; DNA: TGTGCCAGCCGCACAGGGTTAGGGTACGCCAATCAGCCCCAGCATTTT; J: TRBJ1-5; V: TRBV27; size: NA; D: NA
CDR3: CSVQDPTGANYGHTF; DNA: TGCAGCGTTCAGGACCCTACTGGAGCTAACTATGGCCACACCTTC; J: TRBJ1-2; V: TRBV29-1; size: NA; D: NA
CDR3: CAISKGQGATETQYF; DNA: TGTGCCATCAGTAAAGGACAGGGGGCTACAGAGACCCAGTACTTC; J: TRBJ2-5; V: TRBV10-3; size: NA; D: TRBD1
CDR3: CASSSSGSGADTQYF; DNA: TGTGCCAGCAGTTCGTCAGGGAGCGGCGCAGATACGCAGTATTTT; J: TRBJ2-3; V: TRBV28; size: few; D: NA
CDR3: CASSDPRGAGANVLTF; DNA: TGTGCCAGCAGTGACCCTAGAGGGGCCGGGGCCAACGTCCTGACTTTC; J: TRBJ2-6; V: TRBV6-1; size: NA; D: NA
CDR3: CASSFRGGDWCDTQYF; DNA: TGTGCCAGCAGCTTCCGAGGCGGGGACTGGTGTGATACGCAGTATTTT; J: TRBJ2-3; V: TRBV13; size: NA; D: NA
CDR3: CASSGYPRAGSNYGYTF; DNA: TGCGCCAGCAGCGGGTACCCCAGGGCAGGTAGTAACTATGGCTACACCTTC; J: TRBJ1-2; V: TRBV4-1; size: NA; D: NA
CDR3: CASSQRQGSRYEQYF; DNA: TGTGCCAGCAGCCAGCGACAGGGGAGTCGCTACGAGCAGTACTTC; J: TRBJ2-7; V: TRBV7-2; size: NA; D: TRBD1
CDR3: CASSPPGDLGGYTF; DNA: TGTGCCAGCAGCCCACCAGGGGACTTGGGTGGCTACACCTTC; J: TRBJ1-2; V: TRBV11-2; size: NA; D: NA
CDR3: CSARQTGSVEAFF; DNA: TGCAGTGCTAGGCAGACAGGGAGTGTTGAAGCTTTCTTT; J: TRBJ1-1; V: TRBV20-1; size: NA; D: TRBD1